One sample yielded the 13 T cell receptor beta chains listed below, sequenced in a study of blood T cell repertoires in COVID-19. This table comes from immunoSEQ multiplex PCR, and its TCRdb copy is limited to in-frame clones, with some not included. The table lists 45,000 to 50,000 clones, roughly nine tenths of them singletons. The sample taken for sequencing was peripheral blood. Receptors were obtained from a human donor in a cohort sampled during active COVID-19.

The chain combines TRBV12-3 or TRBV12-4 with TRBJ2-3; D is possibly TRBD2 (6 bases). This CDR3 contains 12 residues. The V and J ends lost 5 bases and 14 bases respectively, with 17 bases between them. The CDR3 sequence: CASSPDLGGAYF. The DNA of the CDR3 is TGTGCCAGCAGTCCTGACCTAGGAGGGGCGTATTTT.

The rearrangement links TRBV9 to TRBJ2-5, with 14 bases lining up with TRBD2. Unmatched junction bases numbered 12, after V lost 0 bases and J lost 2 bases. Germline values: CDR1 SGDLS, CDR2 YYNGEE. The CDR3 covers 20 residues. CDR3 in amino acids: CASSVDPPGLAGGLQETQYF. In nucleotides, the CDR3 is TGTGCCAGCAGCGTAGACCCCCCCGGACTAGCGGGGGGCCTACAAGAGACCCAGTACTTC.

This chain uses TRBV14 with TRBJ2-5, with D perhaps matching TRBD1 (5 bases). The CDR3 covers 17 residues. Germline V gives CDR1 SGHDN, CDR2 FVKESK. V gave up 2 bases and J gave up 2 bases, with 18 bases separating them. CDR3 in amino acids: CASSQWNGATIQETQYF. The CDR3 coding sequence is TGTGCCAGCAGCCAATGGAATGGGGCGACGATTCAAGAGACCCAGTACTTC. Together with reference TRBV14 and TRBJ2-5, the CDR3 gives the full variable domain: EAGVTQFPSHSVIEKGQTVTLRCDPISGHDNLYWYRRVMGKEIKFLLHFVKESKQDESGMPNNRFLAERTGGTYSTLKVQPAELEDSGVYFCASSQWNGATIQETQYFGPGTRLLVL.

This clone was counted a single time. V and J are TRBV3-1 (or the pseudogene TRBV3-2) and TRBJ1-1, with D perhaps matching TRBD1 (5 bases). CDR1 is LGHDT, CDR2 YNNKEL, per germline (reference sequence). CDR3 length: 16 amino acids. The V gene lost 3 bases and the J gene lost 3 bases, with 17 bases spanning the gap. The CDR3 spells CASSHLGGVIDTEAFF. DNA of the CDR3: TGTGCCAGCAGCCACTTGGGGGGAGTCATCGACACTGAAGCTTTCTTT.

This clone was picked up one time. The rearrangement uses TRBV6-2 or TRBV6-3 and TRBJ1-5; D is perhaps TRBD1 (5 bases). Trimming stripped 6 bases from V and 2 bases from J, with 14 bases between. The CDR3 runs to 15 residues. The germline gives CDR1 MNHEY, CDR2 SVGEGT. The CDR3 sequence is CASSPGGVGNQPQHF. The CDR3, as DNA: TGTGCCAGCAGCCCGGGGGGGGTTGGCAATCAGCCCCAGCATTTT.

The CDR3 nucleotides are TGTGCCAGCAGTTCACGACTAGCGGGGAACACCGGGGAGCTGTTTTTT. The encoded protein is CASSSRLAGNTGELFF. The chain recombines TRBV7-2 with TRBJ2-2, with 10 bases identical to TRBD2. Germline V gene sequence: CDR1 SGHTA, CDR2 FQGNSA. V gave up 6 bases and J gave up 1 base; unmatched junction bases: 5. CDR3 size: 16 residues.

This clone was seen just once. The genes are TRBV10-1 and TRBJ2-7, with D possibly matching TRBD2 (6 bases). The V gene lost 6 bases and the J gene lost 6 bases, with 18 bases spanning the gap. The CDR3 runs 14 residues. Germline-derived CDR1 and CDR2 are WNHNN and SYGVQD (reference sequence). The CDR3 is CASSKASQGGEQYF. The DNA of the CDR3 is TGCGCCAGCAGCAAGGCGTCCCAGGGAGGCGAGCAGTACTTC.

The chain has TRBV3-1 (or the pseudogene TRBV3-2) and TRBJ2-3; D remains unclear. The CDR3 has 15 residues. Germline CDR1 is LGHDT and CDR2 is YNNKEL (reference sequence). V dropped 0 bases and J dropped 1 base, with 8 bases sitting between them. For the CDR3, the DNA is TGTGCCAGCAGCCAAGATGACATCGGCACAGATACGCAGTATTTT. As protein: CASSQDDIGTDTQYF.

This rearrangement joins TRBV28 to TRBJ1-5; TRBD1 matches 7 bases. The germline gives CDR1 MDHEN, CDR2 SYDVKM. With 8 bases clipped from V and 2 bases from J, the junction kept 3 bases outside the gene matches. This CDR3 is built from 13 residues. DNA for the CDR3: TGTGCCAGCTACAGGGGCGGCAATCAGCCCCAGCATTTT. Its translation is CASYRGGNQPQHF.

This chain connects TRBV11-3 to TRBJ2-7; 7 bases are a match to TRBD2. The CDR3 extends over 12 amino acids. Germline V CDR1 and CDR2: SGHNT, YENEEA. The V segment lost 4 bases and the J segment 6 bases; nucleotides outside the gene matches: 3. CDR3 bases: TGTGCCAGCAGCTCCTGGGGGGGCGAGCAGTACTTC. Encoded protein: CASSSWGGEQYF. The entire variable domain, with the rest obtained from reference TRBV11-3 and TRBJ2-7, is as follows: EAGVVQSPRYKIIEKKQPVAFWCNPISGHNTLYWYLQNLGQGPELLIRYENEEAVDDSQLPKDRFSAERLKGVDSTLKIQPAELGDSAVYLCASSSWGGEQYFGPGTRLTVT.

The chain links TRBV29-1 to TRBJ1-4; D might be TRBD1 (5 bases). The germline V gene has CDR1 SQVTM and CDR2 ANQGSEA. CDR3 length equals 15 residues. V lost 6 bases and J lost 5, with 19 bases in between. The CDR3 bases are TGCAGCGTCGCTACCCTTGGGGGGGAGAATGAAAAACTGTTTTTT. Translation gives CSVATLGGENEKLFF.

The V call is TRBV12-3 or TRBV12-4, the J call TRBJ2-1; no clear D gene. V lost 1 base to trimming and J lost 8 bases, with 9 bases between them. This CDR3 contains 13 residues. The CDR3: CASSLVIGDEQFF. The CDR3 DNA is TGTGCCAGCAGTTTAGTAATCGGAGATGAGCAGTTCTTC.

The CDR3 bases are TGTGCCAGCAGTCGGGGACAGGAGAACACTGAAGCTTTCTTT. Translated, it gives CASSRGQENTEAFF. The V gene is TRBV6-6, the J gene TRBJ1-1, with 8 bases aligning to TRBD1. CDR1 is MNHNY, CDR2 SVGAGI, per germline (reference sequence). The CDR3 length is 14 residues. Trimming removed 5 bases from V and 1 base from J; junction bases left unmatched: 3.